The present T cell receptor (beta chain) was sequenced within a study of CD8 T cells in Susac syndrome. An input of roughly 0.5 to 1 ug of RNA was subjected to reverse transcription using random hexamers. Across 54 Vbeta and 13 Jbeta, immunoSEQ multiplex PCR amplified TCR beta CDR3. TCRdb reanalysed the immunoSEQ multiplex PCR reads using MiXCR and keeps one entry per CDR3 protein. The table has 250,000 or so distinct CDR3 sequences, just under 95% seen once. CD8+ and CD4+ T cells from blood underwent TCR beta sequencing. The receptor was derived from a human donor with multiple sclerosis. Sequenced material: CD4+ T cells from PBMCs.

The CDR3 coding sequence is TGTGCCAGCAGCCAAGGTTCTTCGGCAGGGTCTACCGGTGAGCAGTTCTTC. This translates into CASSQGSSAGSTGEQFF. The gene calls are TRBV3-1 and TRBJ2-1; weak D call: TRBD1 (5 bases). Germline V gives CDR1 LGHDT, CDR2 YNNKEL (reference sequence). The CDR3 consists of 17 residues. The V end lost 1 base, the J end lost 9 bases, and 22 bases lay between the germline ends.